This TCR beta chain derives from a study of T cells after yellow fever vaccination. TCRdb re-analysed the 5' RACE reads in MiXCR, keeping a single row per CDR3 protein. The repertoire holds approximately 240,000 distinct CDR3 sequences, more than 3.5% seen once, with around 19% in the top ten. This clonotype was detected a few times. Germline V gene lookup returns CDR1 SGHAT and CDR2 FQNNGV. Between the trimmed V and J ends, which lost 4 bases and 6 bases, there was a span of 22 bases. The CDR3 extends over 17 amino acids. The TCR originated in a man between 18 and 35 years old who received the YFV17D yellow fever vaccine. The chain employs TRBV11-2 and TRBJ1-5; D may be TRBD1 (5 bases). The sequencing here drew on PBMCs, taken 15 days after the yellow fever booster vaccination. CDR3 nucleotide sequence: TGTGCCAGCAGCTCTACTCCATCCGGGACCGAATTTCAGCCCCAGCATTTT. This gives the protein CASSSTPSGTEFQPQHF.